The rows below give T cell receptor beta chains drawn from one sample of a study of tumor-infiltrating lymphocytes in primary liver carcinoma. MiXCR was run by TCRdb on the multiplex PCR reads, yielding one entry per CDR3 protein. Of 180,000 or so distinct CDR3 sequences in the sample, roughly 60% were seen once. The sample taken for sequencing was peripheral blood. Receptors were obtained from a man aged 35 to 55 with primary liver carcinoma and hepatitis B virus infection. The CDR3 runs from the conserved cysteine through the conserved F or W. Each record gives: V gene, J gene, CDR3 protein.

V: TRBV5-1; J: TRBJ2-1; CDR3: CASSLAPNNEQFF
V: TRBV11-2; J: TRBJ2-3; CDR3: CASSEWEGGETDTQYF
V: TRBV11-1; J: TRBJ2-5; CDR3: CASSWPPGGAGGGETQYF
V: TRBV29-1; J: TRBJ1-6; CDR3: CSVGQQENSPLHF
V: TRBV7-9; J: TRBJ2-3; CDR3: CASSPRSLDTQYF
V: TRBV6-2/TRBV6-3; J: TRBJ2-1; CDR3: CASSYEARVYHTHDEQFF
V: TRBV28; J: TRBJ1-5; CDR3: CASSSVGSNQPQHF
V: TRBV10-3; J: TRBJ2-1; CDR3: CAIRDYLYNEQFF
V: TRBV12-3/TRBV12-4; J: TRBJ2-5; CDR3: CTSSRTSGQETQYF
V: TRBV10-3; J: TRBJ2-5; CDR3: CAIRPSGGQETQYF
V: TRBV6-1; J: TRBJ1-4; CDR3: CASNTGQNVGEKLFF
V: TRBV5-1; J: TRBJ2-5; CDR3: CASSFRGLAGETQYF
V: TRBV6-2/TRBV6-3; J: TRBJ1-1; CDR3: CASSWSSSVGNTEAFF
V: TRBV29-1; J: TRBJ2-2; CDR3: CSVALSGELFF
V: TRBV7-9; J: TRBJ1-5; CDR3: CASSLLNQPQHF
V: TRBV5-4; J: TRBJ2-5; CDR3: CASSLFGGEMTQYF
V: TRBV29-1; J: TRBJ1-4; CDR3: CSVREAGRGGKLFF
V: TRBV5-4; J: TRBJ2-7; CDR3: CASSFGDSFGEQYF
V: TRBV11-2; J: TRBJ2-7; CDR3: CASNLTEGVCEQYF
V: TRBV21-1; J: TRBJ2-3; CDR3: CASSNIRSDTGTSGFADTQYF
V: TRBV11-2; J: TRBJ2-2; CDR3: CASSPIKVLNTGELFF
V: TRBV6-5; J: TRBJ2-7; CDR3: CASSFSGTTYEQYF
V: TRBV4-2; J: TRBJ2-1; CDR3: CASSQGLADYNEQFF
V: TRBV11-2; J: TRBJ2-1; CDR3: CVNSLLGGLGNEQFF
V: TRBV14; J: TRBJ2-3; CDR3: CASSLLGDTQYF
V: TRBV10-3; J: TRBJ1-6; CDR3: CAISDPRGRTGSPLHF
V: TRBV6-6; J: TRBJ1-5; CDR3: CASSYSLGEGQPQHF
V: TRBV11-2; J: TRBJ2-7; CDR3: CASSSERGASAYEQYF
V: TRBV29-1; J: TRBJ1-1; CDR3: CSAEPREGTEAFF
V: TRBV29-1; J: TRBJ2-7; CDR3: CSVGTWVQQYF
V: TRBV10-2; J: TRBJ2-5; CDR3: CASSSSGYQETQHF
V: TRBV5-1; J: TRBJ2-1; CDR3: CASTQSDTHNEQFF
V: TRBV10-3; J: TRBJ2-3; CDR3: CAISELGGLAPTDTQYF
V: TRBV11-2; J: TRBJ2-7; CDR3: CASSLVPDSLSYEQYF
V: TRBV11-2; J: TRBJ2-2; CDR3: CASSSGRARTGELFF
V: TRBV5-5; J: TRBJ2-1; CDR3: CASSYIVDNEQFF
V: TRBV12-3/TRBV12-4; J: TRBJ1-3; CDR3: CASSLRGARRNTIYF
V: TRBV11-2; J: TRBJ2-5; CDR3: CASSRRPGGEDTQYF
V: TRBV11-2; J: TRBJ2-7; CDR3: CASSSRMASGLYEQYF
V: TRBV11-2; J: TRBJ2-7; CDR3: CASSLNPGPTYEQYF
V: TRBV29-1; J: TRBJ2-1; CDR3: CSVEDVGTGGIISSYNEQFF
V: TRBV28; J: TRBJ2-7; CDR3: CASSLLRPHIEGAYEQYF
V: TRBV10-1; J: TRBJ1-1; CDR3: CANSPSGLFTEAFF
V: TRBV29-1; J: TRBJ1-2; CDR3: CSAGTGPLNYGYTF
V: TRBV29-1; J: TRBJ2-1; CDR3: CSVPRGLSAYNEQFF
V: TRBV10-3; J: TRBJ2-5; CDR3: CAISGLAGARETQYF